This paragraph reports one TCR beta chain. Antigen: not known. V shed 0 bases and J shed 3 bases, with 7 bases lying between them. CDR3 length: 14 amino acids. CDR1 is MNHEY and CDR2 is SVGAGI in the germline V gene. This record comes from a study of cytomegalovirus exposure and HLA in healthy donors. The primer mix had 60 Vbeta and 13 Jbeta primers. In the original analysis: The authors later counted approximately 80 million unique TCR beta chains, roughly 11 million of them shared. Clones were read by immunoSEQ multiplex PCR, and TCRdb kept only the in-frame ones, dropping some. The D gene and trimming were derived from the DNA, and the V and J assignments and clone size from that table. The sample records about 160,000 clones, about 80% being singletons. Findings and limits, study-wide: Some highly shared sequence variants likely arose as a pipeline artifact.

The source is a woman between 50 and 59 years old in good health and CMV-seropositive. What was sequenced was PBMCs. The chain uses TRBV6-5 and TRBJ2-3, with D perhaps matching TRBD2 (6 bases). This CDR3 reads CASSYSAGTDTQYF. For the CDR3, the DNA is TGTGCCAGCAGTTACTCGGCGGGAACAGATACGCAGTATTTT.